This T cell receptor beta chain was obtained from a study of Graves' ophthalmopathy and Graves' hyperthyroidism. In this cohort, patients with other autoimmune diseases, uncontrolled infections, pregnancy or lactation were excluded. The authors diagnosed from clinical symptoms, serum thyroxine, TRAb, thyroid ultrasound and orbital computed tomography. This clonotype was seen only a few times. As yet, its antigen is unknown. A much larger clone lies one base from this, so it may be a read error. The study amplified TCR beta CDR3 regions using RNA transcripts. Scientists carried out first-round RT-PCR using HTBI primers and then a second-round multiplex PCR. TCRdb ran MiXCR on the multiplex PCR reads and lists one entry per CDR3 protein. The sample contains around 1,200,000 distinct CDR3 sequences, 35% to 40% of which appear only once. The germline V gene encodes CDR1 KGHDR and CDR2 SFDVKD. The CDR3 contains 14 residues. With 5 bases clipped from V and 7 bases from J, the junction kept 9 bases outside the gene matches.

The study, taken as a whole, reports: This model predicted ophthalmopathy progression (sensitivity about 67%, specificity around 72%). Discriminating ophthalmopathy from stable hyperthyroidism, a 13-signature model attained a sensitivity of approximately 85% and a specificity of 81.08%.

The sample consisted of peripheral blood or thyroid tissue (not recorded which). V is TRBV24-1 and J is TRBJ2-7; TRBD1 matches at 8 bases. The origin of this receptor is an adult man with Graves' hyperthyroidism. The CDR3 loop is CATSGAGQGREQYF. The CDR3 nucleotides are TGTGCCACCAGTGGCGCCGGACAGGGCAGAGAGCAGTACTTC.